This T cell receptor beta chain was observed in a study of blood T cells in healthy people across ages. Sample-barcoded 5' priming and a J-beta primer mix drove a second PCR of roughly 6 to 12 cycles. TCRdb analysed the 5' RACE reads with MiXCR anew, one entry per CDR3 protein. The repertoire has 550,000 to 650,000 distinct CDR3 sequences, approximately 30% of them found once; the top ten carry 15% to 18%. Per-sample PBMC isolation yielded at least 6 million cells. In this sample, this clonotype turned up many times. Trimming removed 3 bases at V and 7 bases at J, with 16 bases between. Germline V lookup: CDR1 SQVTM, CDR2 ANQGSEA. The CDR3 runs to 13 residues.

V usage is TRBV29-1 and J usage is TRBJ2-7; D is perhaps TRBD2 (5 bases). The sample taken for sequencing was blood. This receptor was taken from a woman over 75 in good health. CDR3 amino acids: CSVESIRGGEQYF. The CDR3 region has the DNA TGCAGCGTTGAGTCCATCCGTGGAGGAGAGCAGTACTTC.